The 21 T cell receptor beta chains given below trace back to one sample, sequenced in a study of cytomegalovirus exposure and HLA in healthy donors. The PCR had 60 Vbeta and 13 Jbeta primers. Profiled with immunoSEQ multiplex PCR; TCRdb holds only in-frame clones, not every one. The data contain roughly 220,000 clones, more than 80% of them seen just once; the ten biggest clones take up about 3%. The sequencing input was PBMCs. The receptor set was obtained from a young man in good health and CMV-seronegative.

This sequence joins TRBV5-1 and TRBJ1-3, with D maybe TRBD1 (6 bases). Germline loops: CDR1 SGHRS, CDR2 YFSETQ. There are 15 residues in the CDR3. V was trimmed by 3 bases and J by 0 bases, leaving 10 bases between them. The CDR3 DNA is TGCGCCAGCAGCTCTGGACAGAGCTCTGGAAACACCATATATTTT. Its protein product is CASSSGQSSGNTIYF.

On this clone: Germline and junction disagree at one end, which may indicate a read error. This chain joins TRBV11-2 and TRBJ1-1; D gene uncertain. Germline CDR1 SGHAT, CDR2 FQNNGV. This CDR3 is 13 amino acids long. CDR3 in amino acids: CASSLVNYLTANF. CDR3 nucleotide sequence: TGTGCCAGCAGCTTAGTTAATTACCTCACCGCGAACTTT.

This clone was counted a single time. The chain carries TRBV28 and TRBJ1-1; no clear D gene. V was cut by 3 bases and J by 9 bases, with 14 bases left in between. Germline CDR1 and CDR2: MDHEN and SYDVKM. There are 13 residues in the CDR3. The CDR3 here is CASSLIQPGQAFF. The CDR3 DNA reads TGTGCCAGCAGTTTGATACAGCCAGGCCAAGCTTTCTTT.

This chain joins TRBV6-5 and TRBJ1-1; TRBD1 might be the D (5 bases). CDR1 is MNHEY, CDR2 SVGAGI, per germline. This CDR3 contains 12 residues. V was clipped by 10 bases and J by 7 bases, with 16 bases between them. The CDR3 nucleotides read TGTGCCACTTTCAGGGCCGGGGGTGAAGCTTTCTTT. It yields the protein CATFRAGGEAFF.

The genes are TRBV2 and TRBJ1-2; D gene unclear. Trimming stripped 9 bases from V and 8 bases from J, with 16 bases between. CDR1 and CDR2 (germline): SNHLY, FYNNEI. The CDR3 spans 12 residues. The CDR3 region is CASKRESNGYTF. The CDR3 nucleotides are TGTGCCAGTAAAAGGGAGTCTAACGGCTACACCTTC. Supplemented by reference TRBV2 and TRBJ1-2, the full variable domain reads EPEVTQTPSHQVTQMGQEVILRCVPISNHLYFYWYRQILGQKVEFLVSFYNNEISEKSEIFDDQFSVERPDGSNFTLKIRSTKLEDSAMYFCASKRESNGYTFGSGTRLTVV.

The V gene is TRBV10-2, the J gene TRBJ1-5; 7 bases are shared with TRBD1. The CDR3 is made up of 15 amino acids. J was trimmed by 3 bases and V by 5 bases; bases with no gene match: 7. Germline V gives CDR1 WSHSY, CDR2 SAAADI. The CDR3 DNA sequence: TGCGCCAGCAGTACCCTGGGACAGATCAATCAGCCCCAGCATTTT. This codes for CASSTLGQINQPQHF.

This clone occurred a few times. The chain uses TRBV7-9 and TRBJ1-4; 9 bases map to TRBD1. The CDR3 is made up of 15 amino acids. In germline, CDR1 is SEHNR, CDR2 FQNEAQ (reference sequence). The junction had 7 bases not matched to a gene; V was cut back by 6 bases and J by 5 bases. CDR3 nucleotides: TGTGCCAGCAGATTAACAGGGGGCGGGAATGAAAAACTGTTTTTT. It codes for CASRLTGGGNEKLFF. The variable domain in full, completed from reference TRBV7-9 and TRBJ1-4, reads DTGVSQNPRHKITKRGQNVTFRCDPISEHNRLYWYRQTLGQGPEFLTYFQNEAQLEKSRLLSDRFSAERPKGSFSTLEIQRTEQGDSAMYLCASRLTGGGNEKLFFGSGTQLSVL.

The rearrangement joins TRBV9 to TRBJ2-3; 7 bases map to TRBD1. In germline, CDR1 is SGDLS, CDR2 YYNGEE. This CDR3 spans 15 amino acids. The J segment lost 6 bases and the V segment lost 3 bases, leaving 10 bases of the junction unmatched. The CDR3 DNA reads as TGTGCCAGCAGCGGGACAGGTCGGTATTTGGATACGCAGTATTTT. Residues: CASSGTGRYLDTQYF.

V is TRBV5-1 and J is TRBJ1-2; D remains unclear. This CDR3 comprises 13 residues. CDR1 is SGHRS, CDR2 YFSETQ, per germline. The germline V and J ends were trimmed by 4 bases and 2 bases, with 9 bases remaining between them. This CDR3 is CASSLGLNYGYTF. In DNA, the CDR3 is TGCGCCAGCAGCCTAGGACTGAACTATGGCTACACCTTC.

This clone was recorded only once. V and J are TRBV5-1 and TRBJ1-2; no firm D call. The CDR3 is 14 residues long. Trimming pared 1 base from V and 1 base from J, leaving 8 bases between. Germline assignment: CDR1 SGHRS and CDR2 YFSETQ. CDR3 loop: CASSLTGNNYGYTF. CDR3 nucleotides: TGCGCCAGCAGCTTGACCGGGAATAACTATGGCTACACCTTC.

V gene TRBV5-1 combines with J gene TRBJ2-7; D is perhaps TRBD2 (5 bases). This CDR3 spans 15 amino acids. The germline V gene has CDR1 SGHRS and CDR2 YFSETQ. Trimming left V 4 bases short and J 6 bases short, with 20 bases between. CDR3 bases: TGCGCCAGCAGCCACGGGGATTCCTACGTGAGCGAGCAGTACTTC. It is translated as CASSHGDSYVSEQYF.

Only a few counts were recorded for this clone. This chain joins TRBV28 and TRBJ2-1; 15 positions agree with TRBD2. Germline CDR1 is MDHEN and CDR2 is SYDVKM. Trimming took 6 bases from V and 16 from J; bases not matched to a gene: 19. The CDR3 totals 17 residues. The chain's CDR3 is CASSEGGRRTSGGVAFF. The CDR3 DNA is TGTGCCAGCAGCGAGGGAGGACGCAGGACTAGCGGGGGGGTAGCCTTCTTC.

This chain uses TRBV27 with TRBJ1-2, with TRBD1 matching over 7 bases. This CDR3 has 15 amino acids. Germline V gives CDR1 MNHEY, CDR2 SMNVEV (reference sequence). Trimming cost V 5 bases and J 3 bases; bases outside gene matches: 9. The CDR3 sequence is CASSPLATGYYGYTF. The CDR3 DNA reads as TGTGCCAGCAGTCCCCTGGCGACAGGGTACTATGGCTACACCTTC.

The V gene is TRBV9, the J gene TRBJ2-7; TRBD2 aligns across 8 bases. V gave up 0 bases and J gave up 1 base; unmatched junction bases: 3. CDR3 length equals 15 residues. Germline V gives CDR1 SGDLS, CDR2 YYNGEE. The CDR3 coding sequence is TGTGCCAGCAGCGTAGAAAGCGGGAGATCCTACGAGCAGTACTTC. This translates into CASSVESGRSYEQYF.

CDR3 loop: CASSPWTRTHTDTQYF. The CDR3 bases are TGTGCCAGCAGCCCTTGGACTAGGACGCATACAGATACGCAGTATTTT. J is TRBJ2-3 and V is TRBV9; 7 positions match TRBD2. CDR1 and CDR2 from the germline V gene are SGDLS and YYNGEE. The J segment lost 3 bases and the V segment lost 4 bases, leaving 11 bases of the junction unmatched. The CDR3 consists of 16 residues.

This clone turned up a few times. The V call is TRBV9, the J call TRBJ2-2, with 8 bases that match TRBD1. V gave up 0 bases and J gave up 6 bases; unmatched junction bases: 4. The CDR3 is 15 residues long. Per germline, CDR1 SGDLS and CDR2 YYNGEE. The CDR3 nucleotides read TGTGCCAGCAGCGTAGCGCAGGGGGCCGCCGGGGAGCTGTTTTTT. Its protein is CASSVAQGAAGELFF.

The chain combines TRBV9 with TRBJ2-5; 10 bases align to TRBD2. This CDR3 region has 16 residues. The junction had 7 bases not matched to a gene; V was cut back by 0 bases and J by 5 bases. The germline CDR1 and CDR2 sequences are SGDLS and YYNGEE. This CDR3 is CASSVDSGGAYETQYF. CDR3 DNA sequence: TGTGCCAGCAGCGTAGACAGCGGGGGGGCCTATGAGACCCAGTACTTC.

The chain uses TRBV20-1 and TRBJ2-1; 7 bases agree with TRBD2. Germline lookup yields CDR1 DFQATT and CDR2 SNEGSKA (reference sequence). The CDR3 is 11 residues long. J lost 4 bases, V lost 6 bases, and 0 bases had no gene match. This CDR3 is CSAREYNEQFF. CDR3 DNA: TGCAGTGCGCGGGAGTACAATGAGCAGTTCTTC.

This clone was seen a single time. CDR3 nucleotide sequence: TGTGCCAGCAGCTTTACGGGGGAAACCATCACAGATACGCAGTATTTT. Protein: CASSFTGETITDTQYF. The chain is built from TRBV5-6 and TRBJ2-3; TRBD2 might be the D (6 bases). The CDR3 consists of 16 residues. V gave up 2 bases and J gave up 2 bases, with 15 bases separating them. CDR1 is SGHDT, CDR2 YYEEEE, per germline.

The CDR3 spells CAISGGRQYEQYF. The CDR3, as DNA: TGTGCCATCTCAGGGGGCCGCCAGTACGAGCAGTACTTC. The chain is built from TRBV10-3 and TRBJ2-7; TRBD1 aligns across 8 bases. This CDR3 has 13 residues. J was trimmed by 4 bases and V by 8 bases; bases with no gene match: 7. Germline lookup yields CDR1 ENHRY and CDR2 SYGVKD.

This chain links TRBV2 with TRBJ2-2; the match to TRBD2 covers 8 bases. The CDR3 consists of 14 residues. The trim removed 9 bases at V and 5 bases at J, leaving 8 bases unmatched. Looked up from germline, CDR1 is SNHLY and CDR2 is FYNNEI. The CDR3 nucleotides read TGTGCCAGTAAGGGACTAGGGGAAACCGGGGAGCTGTTTTTT. It specifies CASKGLGETGELFF.